A selection of T cell receptor beta chains follows, all from one sample in a study of blood T cell repertoires in COVID-19. TCRdb keeps only in-frame clones here, not all; method: immunoSEQ multiplex PCR. The table has about 190,000 clones, around 89% seen once. The sequencing input was peripheral blood. All receptors derive from a man aged 45-65 years with acute or convalescent COVID-19. Each CDR3 is given with its conserved first and last residue. D genes are given only for firm matches. Size values are once, few and many counts, or a class for expanded clones, and some rows have none.

TRBJ2-3,TRBV6-1,TRBD1,.,TGTGCCAGCAGTGAAGCGACAGGGACCATAACAGATACGCAGTATTTT,CASSEATGTITDTQYF
TRBJ1-1,TRBV27,.,.,TGTGCCAGCAGTTTGTCGGCCGGGGGAACTGAAGCTTTCTTT,CASSLSAGGTEAFF
TRBJ2-6,TRBV5-1,TRBD1,.,TGCGCCAGCAGTGATGACAGGGCTGGGGCCAACGTCCTGACTTTC,CASSDDRAGANVLTF
TRBJ2-3,TRBV7-2,.,.,TGTGCCAGCAGCTTAAACGGGTTACCCACAGATACGCAGTATTTT,CASSLNGLPTDTQYF
TRBJ2-2,TRBV20-1,.,.,TGCAGTGCCAGTACCCCCCAGTACACCGGGGAGCTGTTTTTT,CSASTPQYTGELFF
TRBJ1-2,TRBV7-9,.,.,TGTGCCAGCAGCTTAGCTATAGCGATCTCCCAGGGCTACACCTTC,CASSLAIAISQGYTF
TRBJ1-4,TRBV3-1/TRBV3-2,.,.,TGTGCCAGCAGCCAGGGTGCAGGGGCGAGGGAAAAACTGTTTTTT,CASSQGAGAREKLFF
TRBJ2-5,TRBV2,.,.,TGTGCCAGCAGTGAAACGTCCGCAGGGGAGGGGGAAGAGACCCAGTACTTC,CASSETSAGEGEETQYF
TRBJ1-4,TRBV15,.,.,TGTGCCACCAGCGCACCCCACAGGGAAAAACTGTTTTTT,CATSAPHREKLFF
TRBJ1-3,TRBV7-8,.,.,TGTGCCAGCAGCTTCGCCGATCGGGGGGGCTCTGGAAACACCATATATTTT,CASSFADRGGSGNTIYF
TRBJ2-5,TRBV5-1,TRBD1,.,TGCGCCAGCAGGACTCCAGGGGGCCAGACCCAGTACTTC,CASRTPGGQTQYF
TRBJ1-1,TRBV2,.,.,TGTGCCAGCAGCTCCGACAGGAACACTGAAGCTTTCTTT,CASSSDRNTEAFF
TRBJ1-5,TRBV3-1/TRBV3-2,TRBD1,.,TGTGCCAGCAGCCAAGGACAGGGTGGGCAGCCCCAGCATTTT,CASSQGQGGQPQHF
TRBJ2-2,TRBV4-2,TRBD2,.,TGTGCCAGCAGCCAGGGACTAGCGGGCACCGGGGAGCTGTTTTTT,CASSQGLAGTGELFF
TRBJ2-1,TRBV6-6,TRBD2,few,TGTGCCAGCAGTCCCCTTAGTACGGGGGGCTCCTACAATGAGCAGTTCTTC,CASSPLSTGGSYNEQFF